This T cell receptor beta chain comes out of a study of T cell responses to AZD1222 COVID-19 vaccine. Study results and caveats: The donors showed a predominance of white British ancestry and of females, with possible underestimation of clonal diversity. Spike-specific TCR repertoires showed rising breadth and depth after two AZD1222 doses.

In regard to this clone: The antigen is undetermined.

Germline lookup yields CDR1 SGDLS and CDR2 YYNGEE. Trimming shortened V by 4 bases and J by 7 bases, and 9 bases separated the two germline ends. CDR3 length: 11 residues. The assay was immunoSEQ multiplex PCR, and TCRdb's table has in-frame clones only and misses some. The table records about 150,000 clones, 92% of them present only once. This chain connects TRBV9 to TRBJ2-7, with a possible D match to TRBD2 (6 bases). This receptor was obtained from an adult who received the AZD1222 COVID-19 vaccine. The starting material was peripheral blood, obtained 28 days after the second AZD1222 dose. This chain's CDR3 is CASSSSGEQYF. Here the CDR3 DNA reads TGTGCCAGCAGCTCAAGCGGGGAGCAGTACTTC.